The 7 T cell receptor beta chains reported below all come from one sample, sequenced in a study of shared clonotypes between healthy human individuals. Measured with immunoSEQ multiplex PCR; TCRdb has only the in-frame clones, and not every one. The repertoire holds some 1,400,000 clones, with about 96% as singletons. The sequenced sample consisted of naive CD4+ T cells sorted from blood. Indicated subset: CD45RA+ positively selected. These receptors were obtained from a man aged 30-40 years in good health.

V and J are TRBV28 and TRBJ1-1, with D maybe TRBD1 (6 bases). Germline assignment: CDR1 MDHEN and CDR2 SYDVKM. The CDR3 has 13 amino acids. V shed 4 bases and J shed 8 bases, with 14 bases lying between them. This CDR3 is CASSYTGLDEAFF. CDR3 DNA: TGTGCCAGCAGTTACACAGGGTTAGACGAAGCTTTCTTT.

This clone was recorded once. The chain recombines TRBV2 with TRBJ2-7; D gene ambiguous. From germline, CDR1 is SNHLY and CDR2 FYNNEI. V lost 3 bases and J lost 10, with 10 bases in between. The CDR3 is made up of 11 amino acids. This CDR3 reads CASSDNEYQYF. CDR3 DNA sequence: TGTGCCAGCAGTGACAACGAGTACCAGTACTTC.

This chain links TRBV7-2 with TRBJ2-1; TRBD1 matches 8 bases. V gave up 6 bases and J gave up 8 bases; unmatched junction bases: 9. This CDR3 is 14 amino acids long. CDR1 SGHTA and CDR2 FQGNSA come from the germline V gene. The CDR3: CASSLDRVVDEQFF. The CDR3 DNA reads as TGTGCCAGCAGTTTGGACAGGGTAGTCGATGAGCAGTTCTTC.

This rearrangement joins TRBV28 to TRBJ2-7; no definite D call. Trimming shortened V by 3 bases and J by 4 bases, and 7 bases separated the two germline ends. Germline CDR1 MDHEN, CDR2 SYDVKM. This CDR3 comprises 12 residues. The CDR3 DNA sequence: TGTGCCAGCAGTTTGATGGAGTACGAGCAGTACTTC. This encodes CASSLMEYEQYF.

The chain joins TRBV2 to TRBJ1-3; D perhaps matches TRBD1 (6 bases). The CDR3 loop spans 15 amino acids. Germline CDR1 reads SNHLY; CDR2 reads FYNNEI. Trimming took off 6 bases at V and 4 bases at J, with 16 bases between the two ends. The CDR3 region is CASSYRDPMGNTIYF. CDR3 coding DNA: TGTGCCAGCAGCTACAGGGACCCGATGGGAAACACCATATATTTT.

The chain combines TRBV9 with TRBJ2-5; tentatively, D is TRBD2 (6 bases). CDR1 is SGDLS and CDR2 is YYNGEE in the germline V gene. CDR3 size: 16 residues. Trimming removed 3 bases from V and 1 base from J, with 16 bases in between. In DNA form, the CDR3 reads TGTGCCAGCAGCGCCCGCGGGTCGGGAGCCCAAGAGACCCAGTACTTC. Amino acid sequence: CASSARGSGAQETQYF.

The chain recombines TRBV7-2 with TRBJ1-1, with TRBD1 as a possible D gene (6 bases). Trimming removed 1 base at V and 4 bases at J, with 13 bases between. This CDR3 comprises 15 residues. Germline V gene sequence: CDR1 SGHTA, CDR2 FQGNSA. The CDR3 DNA follows: TGTGCCAGCAGCTTAGAGTGGGGGGCAGGCACTGAAGCTTTCTTT. This sequence encodes CASSLEWGAGTEAFF.